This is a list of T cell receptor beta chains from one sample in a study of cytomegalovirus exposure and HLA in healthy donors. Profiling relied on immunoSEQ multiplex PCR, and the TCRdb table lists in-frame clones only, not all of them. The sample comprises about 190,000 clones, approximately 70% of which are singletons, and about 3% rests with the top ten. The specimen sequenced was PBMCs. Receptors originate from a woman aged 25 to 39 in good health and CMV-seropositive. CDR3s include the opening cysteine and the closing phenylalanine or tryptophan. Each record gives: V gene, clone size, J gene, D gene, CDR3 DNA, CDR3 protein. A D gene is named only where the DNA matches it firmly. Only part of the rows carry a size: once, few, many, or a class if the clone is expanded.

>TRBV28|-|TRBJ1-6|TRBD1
TGTGCCAGCAGTCTTACCGGGACAGCATATAATTCACCCCTCCACTTT
CASSLTGTAYNSPLHF
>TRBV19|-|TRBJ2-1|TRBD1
TGTGCCAGTAGTCCGGGACAGGGTTTAGAGGAGCAGTTCTTC
CASSPGQGLEEQFF
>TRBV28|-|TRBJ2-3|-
TGTGCCAGCAGTTTGGGGCCAGATACGCAGTATTTT
CASSLGPDTQYF
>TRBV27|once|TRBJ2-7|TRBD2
TGTGCCAGCAGTACCTTTTCGGGAGGATACTCCTACGAGCAGTACTTC
CASSTFSGGYSYEQYF
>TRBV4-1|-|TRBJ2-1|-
TGCGCCAGCAGCCAAGCCGGTTACAATGAGCAGTTCTTC
CASSQAGYNEQFF
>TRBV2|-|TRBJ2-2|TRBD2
TGTGCCAGCAGCCCTAGCGGGATAGGAACCGGGGAGCTGTTTTTT
CASSPSGIGTGELFF
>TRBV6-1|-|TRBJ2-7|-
TGTGCCAGCAGTGAGCGGGGAGGGGGGGAGCAGTACTTC
CASSERGGGEQYF
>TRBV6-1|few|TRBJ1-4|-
TGTGCCAGCAGTGAAGGGTCAGAGGGAAAACTGTTTTTT
CASSEGSEGKLFF
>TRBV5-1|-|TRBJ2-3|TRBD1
TGCGCCAGCAGCTTCCAGGGGGCCCCCACAGATACGCAGTATTTT
CASSFQGAPTDTQYF
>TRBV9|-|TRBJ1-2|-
TGTGCCAGCAGAGGGGGAACGGATTCTAACTATGGCTACACCTTC
CASRGGTDSNYGYTF
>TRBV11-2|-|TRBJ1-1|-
TGTGCCAGCAGTTTGACAGGACCGAACACTGAAGCTTTCTTT
CASSLTGPNTEAFF
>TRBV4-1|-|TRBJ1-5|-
TGCGCCAGCAGCCAAGTCGGTAGCAATCAGCCCCAGCATTTT
CASSQVGSNQPQHF
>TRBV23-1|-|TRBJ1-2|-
TGCGCCAGCAGTCACCCTCCAGTTCGACGACAGGAAGGATATGGCTACACCTTC
CASSHPPVRRQEGYGYTF
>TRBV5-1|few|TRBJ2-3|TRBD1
TGCGCCAGCAGGTCCGGGACAGGGGCCGGAAGGGGAGATACGCAGTATTTT
CASRSGTGAGRGDTQYF
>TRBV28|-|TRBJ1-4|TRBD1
TGTGCCAGCAGTCATGACAGGGGTGAGAGTGCTAATGAAAAACTGTTTTTT
CASSHDRGESANEKLFF
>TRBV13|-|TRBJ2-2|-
TGTGCCAGCAGCTTGGTTCAGGGCCCCGGGGAGCTGTTTTTT
CASSLVQGPGELFF
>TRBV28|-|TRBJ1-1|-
TGTGCCAGCAGTCCCAGATTGAACACTGAAGCTTTCTTT
CASSPRLNTEAFF
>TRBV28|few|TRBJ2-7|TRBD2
TGTGCCAGCACGATAGCGGGTAGCTCCTACGAGCAGTACTTC
CASTIAGSSYEQYF
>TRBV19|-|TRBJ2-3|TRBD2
TGTGCCAGTAGTCTAGGCCGGCCGGGAGGTCGCACAGATACGCAGTATTTT
CASSLGRPGGRTDTQYF
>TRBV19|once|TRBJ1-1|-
TGTGCCAGTAGTCCGCTACAGGGAGATATGAACACTGAAGCTTTCTTT
CASSPLQGDMNTEAFF
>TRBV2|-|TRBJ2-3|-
TGTGCCAGCAGTGCGCGAGACCTGGCGGGATTTGCAGATACGCAGTATTTT
CASSARDLAGFADTQYF
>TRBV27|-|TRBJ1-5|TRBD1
TGTGCCAGCAGTCCCGGGACAGGGGGCAATCAGCCCCAGCATTTT
CASSPGTGGNQPQHF
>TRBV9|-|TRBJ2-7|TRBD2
TGTGCCAGCAGCGTTGGTCTAGCGGGAGGGACCCACGAGCAGTACTTC
CASSVGLAGGTHEQYF
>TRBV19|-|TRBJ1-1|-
TGTGCCAGTAGTATTTGGGGGGGAAGCACTGAAGCTTTCTTT
CASSIWGGSTEAFF
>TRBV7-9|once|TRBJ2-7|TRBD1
TGTGCCAGCAGCCCCCGGACAGGGAACTCCTACGAGCAGTACTTC
CASSPRTGNSYEQYF
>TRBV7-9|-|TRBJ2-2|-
TGTGCCAGCAGACTACCCCGGACCGGGGAGCTGTTTTTT
CASRLPRTGELFF
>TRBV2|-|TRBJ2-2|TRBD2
TGTGCCAGCAGTGACCTAGCGGGAGGGCCCGGGGAGCTGTTTTTT
CASSDLAGGPGELFF
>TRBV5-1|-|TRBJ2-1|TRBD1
TGCGCCAGCAGCTTGGTTCCCGACAGGGTAAAGCAGAATGAGCAGTTCTTC
CASSLVPDRVKQNEQFF
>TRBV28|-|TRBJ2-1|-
TGTGCCAGCAGTCCGCTCACTAGCAGGCTATCCGACAATGAGCAGTTCTTC
CASSPLTSRLSDNEQFF
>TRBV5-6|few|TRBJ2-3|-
TGTGCCAGCAGCCTCCCCGGGAGCGGTAGAGATACGCAGTATTTT
CASSLPGSGRDTQYF
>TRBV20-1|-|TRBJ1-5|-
TGCAGTGCTCAGGGTGCGGAGCCCCAGCATTTT
CSAQGAEPQHF
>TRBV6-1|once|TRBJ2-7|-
TGTGCCAGCAGCGAAGTCCCCCACGGGACTGTTGGCGAGCAGTACTTC
CASSEVPHGTVGEQYF
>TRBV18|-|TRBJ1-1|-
TGTGCCAGCTCATCCCTTCCGGGACAACAGAACACTGAAGCTTTCTTT
CASSSLPGQQNTEAFF
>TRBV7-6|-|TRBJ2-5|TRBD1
TGTGCCAGCAACAAGGGACAGGGGGCGGGGGAGACCCAGTACTTC
CASNKGQGAGETQYF
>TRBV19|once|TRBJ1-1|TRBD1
TGTGCCAGTACCACAGGGGGCCTCGAAGCTTTCTTT
CASTTGGLEAFF
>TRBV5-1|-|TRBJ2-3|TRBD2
TGCGCCAGCAGCCGGACTAGCGGACCCGGAGATACGCAGTATTTT
CASSRTSGPGDTQYF
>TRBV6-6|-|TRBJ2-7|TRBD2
TGTGCCAGCAGGAAGCGGGAGGGCTACGAGCAGTACTTC
CASRKREGYEQYF
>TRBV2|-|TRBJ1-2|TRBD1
TGTGCCAGCAGGGACAGGGTCCTTTCCTATGGCTACACCTTC
CASRDRVLSYGYTF
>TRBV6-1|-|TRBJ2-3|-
TGTGCCAGCAGCCTAGAGGGCGCTAGCACAGATACGCAGTATTTT
CASSLEGASTDTQYF
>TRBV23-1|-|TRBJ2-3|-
TGCGCCAGCAGTCAATCGAATTCCCGGCCCGGGAAATCGGGAGAAGATACGCAGTATTTT
CASSQSNSRPGKSGEDTQYF